This T cell receptor beta chain emerged from a study of CD8 T cells in Susac syndrome. Random hexamers were used to reverse transcribe an amount of about 0.45 to 1 ug RNA. TCRdb re-called the immunoSEQ multiplex PCR reads through MiXCR, storing one row per CDR3 protein. The table includes approximately 280,000 distinct CDR3 sequences, 70% to 90% detected once. CDR3 length: 17 residues. Trimming pared 0 bases from V and 0 bases from J, leaving 15 bases between. CDR1 SGHDT and CDR2 YYEEEE come from the germline V gene. The V call is TRBV5-6, the J call TRBJ2-5; D possibly corresponds to TRBD1 (5 bases). This receptor was obtained from a human donor with multiple sclerosis. Sequenced: CD8+ T cells from PBMCs. The CDR3 sequence is CASSLVFQGGDQETQYF. CDR3 in DNA: TGTGCCAGCAGCTTGGTGTTCCAGGGTGGGGACCAAGAGACCCAGTACTTC. Using reference TRBV5-6 and TRBJ2-5 for the parts outside the CDR3, the full variable domain is DAGVTQSPTHLIKTRGQQVTLRCSPKSGHDTVSWYQQALGQGPQFIFQYYEEEERQRGNFPDRFSGHQFPNYSSELNVNALLLGDSALYLCASSLVFQGGDQETQYFGPGTRLLVL.